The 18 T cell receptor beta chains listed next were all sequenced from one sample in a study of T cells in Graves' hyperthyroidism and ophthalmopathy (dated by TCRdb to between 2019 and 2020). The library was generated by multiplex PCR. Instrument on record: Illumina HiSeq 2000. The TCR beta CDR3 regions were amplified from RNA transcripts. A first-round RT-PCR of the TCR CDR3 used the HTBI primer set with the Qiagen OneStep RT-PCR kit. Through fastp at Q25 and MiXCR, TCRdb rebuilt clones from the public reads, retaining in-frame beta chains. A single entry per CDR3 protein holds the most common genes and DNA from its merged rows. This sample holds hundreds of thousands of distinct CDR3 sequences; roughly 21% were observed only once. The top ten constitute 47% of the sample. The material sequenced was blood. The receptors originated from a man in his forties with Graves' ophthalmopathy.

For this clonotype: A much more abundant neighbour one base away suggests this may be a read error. The CDR3 is CSSRGNGWGALF. The CDR3 DNA follows: TGCAGTTCAAGGGGCAACGGTTGGGGAGCTCTCTTT. V gene TRBV20-1 combines with J gene TRBJ2-2; TRBD1 or TRBD2 may be the D gene (5 bases each). This CDR3 has 12 residues. Germline CDR1 reads DFQATT; CDR2 reads SNEGSKA (reference sequence).

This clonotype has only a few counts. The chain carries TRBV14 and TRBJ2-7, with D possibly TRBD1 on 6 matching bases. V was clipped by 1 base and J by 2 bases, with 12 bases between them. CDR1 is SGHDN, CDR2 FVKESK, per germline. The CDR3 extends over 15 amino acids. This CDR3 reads CASSQGRAGAYEQYF. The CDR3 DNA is TGTGCCAGCAGCCAAGGCAGGGCAGGGGCCTACGAGCAGTACTTC.

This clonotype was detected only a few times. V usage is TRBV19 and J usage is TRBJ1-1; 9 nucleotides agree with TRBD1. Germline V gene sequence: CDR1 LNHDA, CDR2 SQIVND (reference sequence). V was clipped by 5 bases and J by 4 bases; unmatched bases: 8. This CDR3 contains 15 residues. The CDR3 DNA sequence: TGTGCCAGTAGTGAGGGACAGGGCCTAGCCACTGAAGCTTTCTTT. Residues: CASSEGQGLATEAFF.

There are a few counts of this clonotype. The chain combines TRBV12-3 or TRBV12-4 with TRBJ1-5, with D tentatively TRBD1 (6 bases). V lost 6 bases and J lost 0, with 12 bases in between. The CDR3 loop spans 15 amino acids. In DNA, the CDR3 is TGTGCCAGCAGGCAGGGGACTATTAGCAATCAGCCCCAGCATTTT. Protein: CASRQGTISNQPQHF.

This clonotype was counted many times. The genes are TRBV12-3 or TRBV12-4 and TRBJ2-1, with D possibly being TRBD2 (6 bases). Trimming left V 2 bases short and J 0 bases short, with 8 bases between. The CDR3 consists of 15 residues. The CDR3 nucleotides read TGTGCCAGCAGTTTACAAGCGGGCTCCTACAATGAGCAGTTCTTC. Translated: CASSLQAGSYNEQFF.

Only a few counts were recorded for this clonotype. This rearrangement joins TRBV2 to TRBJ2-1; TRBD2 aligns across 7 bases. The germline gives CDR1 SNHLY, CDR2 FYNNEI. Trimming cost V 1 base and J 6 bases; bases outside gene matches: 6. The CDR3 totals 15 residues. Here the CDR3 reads CASSEGPSGPNEQFF. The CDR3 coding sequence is TGTGCCAGCAGTGAAGGGCCTAGCGGACCCAATGAGCAGTTCTTC.

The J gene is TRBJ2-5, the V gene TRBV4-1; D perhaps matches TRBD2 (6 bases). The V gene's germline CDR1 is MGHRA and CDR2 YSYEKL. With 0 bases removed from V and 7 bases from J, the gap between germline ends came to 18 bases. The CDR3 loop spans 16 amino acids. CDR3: CASSQERTSPQGTQYF. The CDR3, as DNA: TGCGCCAGCAGCCAAGAGCGCACTAGCCCCCAGGGGACCCAGTACTTC.

CDR3 amino acids: CSAALRHSYQETQYF. The CDR3 bases are TGCAGTGCTGCCCTTAGACATTCGTACCAAGAGACCCAGTACTTC. The chain joins TRBV20-1 to TRBJ2-5, with D hard to call. CDR1 and CDR2 (germline): DFQATT, SNEGSKA (reference sequence). The CDR3 is made up of 15 amino acids. Trimming removed 5 bases at V and 0 bases at J, with 16 bases between.

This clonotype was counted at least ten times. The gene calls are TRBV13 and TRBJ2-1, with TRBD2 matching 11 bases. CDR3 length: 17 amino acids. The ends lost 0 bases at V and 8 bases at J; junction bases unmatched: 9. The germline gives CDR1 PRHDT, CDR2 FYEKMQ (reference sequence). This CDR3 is CASSLGLGASGRHEQFF. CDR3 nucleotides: TGTGCCAGCAGCTTAGGCCTAGGAGCTAGCGGGAGGCATGAGCAGTTCTTC.

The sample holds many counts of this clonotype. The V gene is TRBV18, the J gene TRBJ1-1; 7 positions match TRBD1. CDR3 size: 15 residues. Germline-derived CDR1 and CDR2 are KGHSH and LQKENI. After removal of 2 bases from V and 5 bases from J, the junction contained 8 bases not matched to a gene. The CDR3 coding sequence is TGTGCCAGCTCACCAGGGGGAGTCAGGGGGACTGAAGCTTTCTTT. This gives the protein CASSPGGVRGTEAFF.

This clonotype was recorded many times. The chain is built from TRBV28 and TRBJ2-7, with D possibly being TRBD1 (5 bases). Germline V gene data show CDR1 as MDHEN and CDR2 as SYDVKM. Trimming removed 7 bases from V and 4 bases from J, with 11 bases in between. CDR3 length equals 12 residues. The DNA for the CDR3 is TGTGCCAGCAACCCCCCAGGGTACGAGCAGTACTTC. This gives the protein CASNPPGYEQYF. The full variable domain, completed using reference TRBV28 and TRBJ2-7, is DVKVTQSSRYLVKRTGEKVFLECVQDMDHENMFWYRQDPGLGLRLIYFSYDVKMKEKGDIPEGYSVSREKKERFSLILESASTNQTSMYLCASNPPGYEQYFGPGTRLTVT.

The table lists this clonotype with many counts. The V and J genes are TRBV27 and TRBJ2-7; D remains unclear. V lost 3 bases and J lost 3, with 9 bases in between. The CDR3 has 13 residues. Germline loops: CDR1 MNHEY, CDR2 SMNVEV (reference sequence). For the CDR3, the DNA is TGTGCCAGCAGTTTCAGGTTCCTCTACGAGCAGTACTTC. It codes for CASSFRFLYEQYF.

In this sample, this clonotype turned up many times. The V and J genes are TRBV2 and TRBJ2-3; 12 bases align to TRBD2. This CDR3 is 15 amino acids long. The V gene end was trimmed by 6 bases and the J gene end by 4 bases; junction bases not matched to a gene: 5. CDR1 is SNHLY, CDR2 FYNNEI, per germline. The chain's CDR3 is CASRLTSGSADTQYF. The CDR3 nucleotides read TGTGCCAGCAGACTGACTAGCGGGAGCGCAGATACGCAGTATTTT.

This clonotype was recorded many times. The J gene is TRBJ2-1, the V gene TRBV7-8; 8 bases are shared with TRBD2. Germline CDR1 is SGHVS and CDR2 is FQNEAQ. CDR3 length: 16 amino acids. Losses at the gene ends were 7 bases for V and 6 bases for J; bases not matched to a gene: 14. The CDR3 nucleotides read TGTGCCAGCACCCTATGGAGCGGGAGTTTTCGCAATGAGCAGTTCTTC. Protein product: CASTLWSGSFRNEQFF.

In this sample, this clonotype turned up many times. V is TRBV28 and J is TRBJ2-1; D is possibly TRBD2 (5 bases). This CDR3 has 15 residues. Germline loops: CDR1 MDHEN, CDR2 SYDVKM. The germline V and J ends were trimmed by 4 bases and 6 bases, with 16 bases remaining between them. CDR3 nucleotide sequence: TGTGCCAGCAGTTGGAGGAGAAGTGGTTTCAATGAGCAGTTCTTC. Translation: CASSWRRSGFNEQFF.

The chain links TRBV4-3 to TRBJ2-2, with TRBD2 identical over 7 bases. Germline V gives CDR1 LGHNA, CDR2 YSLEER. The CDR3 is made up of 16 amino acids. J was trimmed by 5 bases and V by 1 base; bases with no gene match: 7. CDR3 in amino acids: CASSQGAASGTGELFF. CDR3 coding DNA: TGCGCCAGCAGCCAAGGGGCGGCTAGCGGAACCGGGGAGCTGTTTTTT.

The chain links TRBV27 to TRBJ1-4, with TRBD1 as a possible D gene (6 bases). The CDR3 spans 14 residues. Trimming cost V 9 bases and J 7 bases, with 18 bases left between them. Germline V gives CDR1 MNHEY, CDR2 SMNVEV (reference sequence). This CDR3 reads CARPGPGVSEKLFF. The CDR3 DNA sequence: TGTGCCAGACCGGGCCCAGGGGTCAGTGAAAAACTGTTTTTT. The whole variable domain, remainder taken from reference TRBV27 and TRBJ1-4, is EAQVTQNPRYLITVTGKKLTVTCSQNMNHEYMSWYRQDPGLGLRQIYYSMNVEVTDKGDVPEGYKVSRKEKRNFPLILESPSPNQTSLYFCARPGPGVSEKLFFGSGTQLSVL.

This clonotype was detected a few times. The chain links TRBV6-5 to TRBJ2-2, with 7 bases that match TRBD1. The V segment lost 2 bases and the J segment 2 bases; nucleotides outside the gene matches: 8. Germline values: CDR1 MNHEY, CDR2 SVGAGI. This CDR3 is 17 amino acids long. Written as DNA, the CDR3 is TGTGCCAGCAGTTACACGAGGGACAGCCTTAACACCGGGGAGCTGTTTTTT. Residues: CASSYTRDSLNTGELFF.